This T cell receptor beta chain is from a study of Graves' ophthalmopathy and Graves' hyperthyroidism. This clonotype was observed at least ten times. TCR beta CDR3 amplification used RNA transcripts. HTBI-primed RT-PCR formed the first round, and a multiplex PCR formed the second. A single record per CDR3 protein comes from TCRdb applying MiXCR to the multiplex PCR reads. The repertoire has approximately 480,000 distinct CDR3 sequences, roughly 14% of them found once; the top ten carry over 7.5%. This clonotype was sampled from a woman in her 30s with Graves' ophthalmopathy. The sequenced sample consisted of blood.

This chain's CDR3 is CASSADRVRGTEAFF. In nucleotides, the CDR3 is TGTGCCAGCAGTGCAGACAGGGTGAGGGGCACTGAAGCTTTCTTT. This rearrangement joins TRBV6-1 to TRBJ1-1; 7 nucleotides align to TRBD1. The V segment lost 4 bases and the J segment 4 bases; nucleotides outside the gene matches: 9. The germline V gene has CDR1 MNHNS and CDR2 SASEGT. This CDR3 has 15 amino acids.